This entry describes one TCR beta chain. Its antigen is unknown. Trimming removed 3 bases from V and 6 bases from J, with 11 bases in between. The length of the CDR3 is 13 residues. Per the germline V gene, CDR1 is MNHEY and CDR2 is SMNVEV (reference sequence). The sample originates from a study of shared clonotypes between healthy human individuals. Study conclusions and caveats: All-four-donor shared clonotypes had higher generation probabilities than non-shared clonotypes did.

Here immunoSEQ multiplex PCR was the method, and the copy in TCRdb shows in-frame clones only, minus some. The data show 850,000 to 1,200,000 clones, 65% to 75% seen once. V usage is TRBV27 and J usage is TRBJ1-1; possible D gene TRBD1, 5 bases. The sequence came from a man younger than 35 in good health. Sequencing was performed on memory CD4+ T cells sorted from blood. Indicated subset: CD45RA-negative fraction. CDR3 sequence reads: CASSFPGHSEAFF. The DNA for the CDR3 is TGTGCCAGCAGTTTCCCCGGACATTCTGAAGCTTTCTTT.